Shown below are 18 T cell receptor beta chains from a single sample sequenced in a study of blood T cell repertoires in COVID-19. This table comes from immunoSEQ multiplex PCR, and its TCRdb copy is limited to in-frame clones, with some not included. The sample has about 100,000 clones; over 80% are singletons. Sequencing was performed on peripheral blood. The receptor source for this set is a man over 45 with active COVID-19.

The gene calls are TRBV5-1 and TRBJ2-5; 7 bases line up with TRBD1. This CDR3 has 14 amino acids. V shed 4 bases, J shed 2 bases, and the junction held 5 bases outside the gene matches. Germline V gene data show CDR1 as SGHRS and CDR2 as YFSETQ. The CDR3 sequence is CASSEQGIQETQYF. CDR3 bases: TGCGCCAGCAGCGAACAGGGGATACAAGAGACCCAGTACTTC.

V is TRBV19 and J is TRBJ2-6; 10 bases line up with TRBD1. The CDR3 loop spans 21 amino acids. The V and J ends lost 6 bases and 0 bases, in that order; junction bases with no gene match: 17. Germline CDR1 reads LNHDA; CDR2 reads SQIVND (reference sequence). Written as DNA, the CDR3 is TGTGCCAGTAGCTTGGTGAGAGGGACAGGGGACCTTTCCTCTGGGGCCAACGTCCTGACTTTC. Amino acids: CASSLVRGTGDLSSGANVLTF.

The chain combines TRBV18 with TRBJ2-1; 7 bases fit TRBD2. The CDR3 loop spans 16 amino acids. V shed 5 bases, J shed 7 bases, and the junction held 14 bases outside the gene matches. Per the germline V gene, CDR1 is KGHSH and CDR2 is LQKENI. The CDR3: CASSGTVPTGGNEQFF. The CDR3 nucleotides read TGTGCCAGCTCAGGCACGGTCCCCACGGGGGGAAATGAGCAGTTCTTC. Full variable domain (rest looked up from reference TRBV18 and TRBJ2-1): NAGVMQNPRHLVRRRGQEARLRCSPMKGHSHVYWYRQLPEEGLKFMVYLQKENIIDESGMPKERFSAEFPKEGPSILRIQQVVRGDSAAYFCASSGTVPTGGNEQFFGPGTRLTVL.

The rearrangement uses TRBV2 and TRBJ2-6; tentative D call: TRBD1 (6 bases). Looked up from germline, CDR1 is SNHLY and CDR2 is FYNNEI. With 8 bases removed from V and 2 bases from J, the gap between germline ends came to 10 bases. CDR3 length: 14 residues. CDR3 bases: TGTGCCAGCCTACAGGGCCCTGGGGCCAACGTCCTGACTTTC. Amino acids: CASLQGPGANVLTF.

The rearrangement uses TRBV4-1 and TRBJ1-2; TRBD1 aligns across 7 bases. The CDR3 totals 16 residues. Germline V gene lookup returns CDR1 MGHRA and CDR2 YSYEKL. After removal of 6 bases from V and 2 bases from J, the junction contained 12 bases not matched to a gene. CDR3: CASRLDPGGTNYGYTF. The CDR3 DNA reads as TGCGCCAGCAGACTCGATCCAGGGGGAACGAACTATGGCTACACCTTC.

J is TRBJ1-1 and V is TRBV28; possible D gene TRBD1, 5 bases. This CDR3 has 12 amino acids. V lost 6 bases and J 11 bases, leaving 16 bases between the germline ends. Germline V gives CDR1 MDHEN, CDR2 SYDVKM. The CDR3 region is CASRGNSYRAFF. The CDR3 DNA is TGTGCCAGCAGGGGTAATTCCTACAGGGCTTTCTTT.

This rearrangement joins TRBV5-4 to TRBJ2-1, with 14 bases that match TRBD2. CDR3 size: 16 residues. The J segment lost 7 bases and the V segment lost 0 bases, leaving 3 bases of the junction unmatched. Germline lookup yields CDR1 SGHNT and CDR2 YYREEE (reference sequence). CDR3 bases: TGTGCCAGCAGCTTGGGGGGACTAGCGGGAGAGAATGAGCAGTTCTTC. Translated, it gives CASSLGGLAGENEQFF. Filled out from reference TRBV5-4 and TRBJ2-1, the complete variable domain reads ETGVTQSPTHLIKTRGQQVTLRCSSQSGHNTVSWYQQALGQGPQFIFQYYREEENGRGNFPPRFSGLQFPNYSSELNVNALELDDSALYLCASSLGGLAGENEQFFGPGTRLTVL.

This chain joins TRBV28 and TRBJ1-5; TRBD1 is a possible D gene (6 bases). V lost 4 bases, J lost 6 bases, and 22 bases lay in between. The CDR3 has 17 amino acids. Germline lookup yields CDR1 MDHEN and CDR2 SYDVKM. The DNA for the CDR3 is TGTGCCAGCAGTTCGCGCGGACAGCTAAGTGCGGGTCAGCCCCAGCATTTT. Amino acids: CASSSRGQLSAGQPQHF.

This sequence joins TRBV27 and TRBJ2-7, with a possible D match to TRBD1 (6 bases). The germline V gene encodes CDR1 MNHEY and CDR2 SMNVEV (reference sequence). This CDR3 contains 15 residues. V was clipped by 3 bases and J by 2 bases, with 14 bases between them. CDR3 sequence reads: CASSFGGVLPYEQYF. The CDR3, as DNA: TGTGCCAGCAGTTTTGGGGGCGTTCTCCCCTACGAGCAGTACTTC.

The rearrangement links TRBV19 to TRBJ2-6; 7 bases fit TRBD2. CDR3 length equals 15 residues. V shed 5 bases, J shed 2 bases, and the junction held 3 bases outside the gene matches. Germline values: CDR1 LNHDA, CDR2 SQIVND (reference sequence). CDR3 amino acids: CASSETSAGANVLTF. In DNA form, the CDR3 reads TGTGCCAGTAGTGAAACTAGCGCTGGGGCCAACGTCCTGACTTTC.

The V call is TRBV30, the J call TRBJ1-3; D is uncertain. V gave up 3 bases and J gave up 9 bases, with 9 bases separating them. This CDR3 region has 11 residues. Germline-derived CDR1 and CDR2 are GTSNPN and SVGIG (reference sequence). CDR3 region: CAWRPASTIYF. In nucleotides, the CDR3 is TGTGCCTGGAGACCCGCCAGCACCATATATTTT.

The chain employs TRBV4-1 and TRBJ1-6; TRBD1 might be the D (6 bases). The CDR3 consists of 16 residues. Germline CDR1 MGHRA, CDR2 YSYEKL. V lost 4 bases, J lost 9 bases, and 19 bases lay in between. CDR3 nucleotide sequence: TGCGCCAGCAGCCGCGAGGGGGGGGCCTCCGTTTCACCCCTCCACTTT. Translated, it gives CASSREGGASVSPLHF.

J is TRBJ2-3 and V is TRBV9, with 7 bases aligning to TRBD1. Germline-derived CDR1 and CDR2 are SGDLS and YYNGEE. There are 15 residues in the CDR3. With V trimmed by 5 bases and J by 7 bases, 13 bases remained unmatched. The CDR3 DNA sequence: TGTGCCAGCAGTCGGACAGGCGCTCGGGAAAATACGCAGTATTTT. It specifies CASSRTGARENTQYF.

The chain's CDR3 is CATSRTSGRAEYEQYF. The CDR3 nucleotides read TGTGCCACCAGCAGAACTAGCGGGAGGGCTGAGTACGAGCAGTACTTC. The J gene is TRBJ2-7, the V gene TRBV15; 13 positions match TRBD2. Germline values: CDR1 LNHNV, CDR2 YYDKDF (reference sequence). Losses at the gene ends were 2 bases for V and 4 bases for J; bases not matched to a gene: 5. The CDR3 spans 16 residues. Together with reference TRBV15 and TRBJ2-7, the CDR3 gives the full variable domain: DAMVIQNPRYQVTQFGKPVTLSCSQTLNHNVMYWYQQKSSQAPKLLFHYYDKDFNNEADTPDNFQSRRPNTSFCFLDIRSPGLGDTAMYLCATSRTSGRAEYEQYFGPGTRLTVT.

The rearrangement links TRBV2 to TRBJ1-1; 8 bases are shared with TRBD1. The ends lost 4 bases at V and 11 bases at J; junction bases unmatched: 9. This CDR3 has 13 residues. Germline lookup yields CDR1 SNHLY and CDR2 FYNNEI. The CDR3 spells CASSGGGQGGAFF. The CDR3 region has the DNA TGTGCCAGCAGTGGGGGCGGACAGGGAGGGGCTTTCTTT.

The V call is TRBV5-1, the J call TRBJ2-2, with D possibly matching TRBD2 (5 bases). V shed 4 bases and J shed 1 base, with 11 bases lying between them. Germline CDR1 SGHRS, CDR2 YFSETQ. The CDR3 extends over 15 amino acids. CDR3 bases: TGCGCCAGCAGCCCTTCTGGAGGGAACACCGGGGAGCTGTTTTTT. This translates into CASSPSGGNTGELFF.

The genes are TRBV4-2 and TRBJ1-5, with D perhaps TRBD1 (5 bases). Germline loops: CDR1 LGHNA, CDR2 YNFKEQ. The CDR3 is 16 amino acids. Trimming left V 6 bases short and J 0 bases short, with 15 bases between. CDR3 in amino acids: CASSRGTGYSNQPQHF. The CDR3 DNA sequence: TGTGCCAGCAGTAGGGGCACAGGTTATAGCAATCAGCCCCAGCATTTT.

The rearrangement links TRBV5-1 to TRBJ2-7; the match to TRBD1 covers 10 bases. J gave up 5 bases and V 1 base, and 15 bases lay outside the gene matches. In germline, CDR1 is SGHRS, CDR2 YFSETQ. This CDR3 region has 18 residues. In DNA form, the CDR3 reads TGCGCCAGCAGCTTGAAGGGACAGGGGTATTTTGTTTCTGACGAGCAGTACTTC. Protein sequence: CASSLKGQGYFVSDEQYF.